This TCR beta chain originates from a study of blood T cells in healthy people across ages (dated by TCRdb to about 2015). Notes on the research overall: In model experiments, roughly one uniquely barcoded TCR beta cDNA molecule per two T cells was captured by template switching. To track age-related changes in TCR beta repertoire diversity, the study relied on deep sequencing normalized with unique cDNA molecular identifiers. Four age groups were formed from the donors: young (average about 17 years), middle-aged (around 40), aged (62) and long-lived (around 82). Two additional independent replicas of 1 million unique cDNA reads from the same blood draw were analyzed for two donors (one aged 18 to 29 and one aged 80 or older).

As concerns this clonotype: Its antigen is unknown. The record has no base qualities; no much larger clone is one base away.

V and J are truncated by 0 bases and 6 bases respectively, leaving an intervening sequence of 15 bases. CDR1 and CDR2 were assigned from the germline V gene as MGHRA and YSYEKL. The CDR3 runs 16 residues from the cysteine to the phenylalanine. The entry retains the CDR3 DNA only, 48 bases that are in frame from base 1. The research as a whole found: Since profiling was done on bulk unsorted PBMCs, naive and antigen-experienced compartments could not be conclusively compared. As age increased, observed TCR beta diversity per million T cells dropped in a roughly linear way, and a significant reduction was already evident by age 40. Compared with the aged group, the long-lived group had more naive CD4+ T cells, fewer expanded clones and increased TCR diversity, suggesting age selection. Because donor CMV infection status was unknown, age-related changes in expanded clonotypes were potentially confounded. The percentage of naive T cells measured by flow cytometry correlated strongly with observed TCR beta diversity. Estimates of total diversity based on one million sequenced T cells were regarded as lower bounds and as underestimates.

The receptor library was made with 5' RACE. This sample was sequenced with an Illumina HiSeq 2500. A second PCR of roughly 6 to 11 cycles was run with a J-beta primer mix and a sample-barcoded 5' primer. A template-switch 5' adaptor carrying 12 random nucleotides introduced a unique molecular identifier onto each TCR beta cDNA molecule. At least 2.5 million CDR3-containing paired-end reads were obtained from each sample. All of the RNA was converted into first-strand cDNA using the Mint cDNA synthesis kit, with a TRBC-specific oligonucleotide serving as the primer. Following uracil-DNA glycosylase treatment, all cDNA underwent a first 18-cycle PCR with the universal primers M1SS and BC2_uni_R. Concerning the study's data processing: Each sample was normalized by randomly selecting 1 million high-quality reads, each carrying a distinct molecular identifier. Instead of being binned into consensus sequences, reads that shared molecular identifiers were thrown out. MiTCR, set to a Q25 quality threshold and the strictest error-elimination algorithm, was used for CDR3 identification, clonotype clustering and error correction. A nonparametric unseen species model using Euler transformation provided a lower-bound estimate of total TCR beta diversity. The public reads were reprocessed in TCRdb via fastp at Q25 and MiXCR, keeping in-frame beta chains. Entries that share a CDR3 protein sequence are merged under the most common genes and DNA. TCRdb assigned the V and J calls; the authors' analysis was not used. The sample contains fewer than 600,000 distinct CDR3 sequences, roughly a quarter of them found a single time. The ten largest clones capture about 3.3% of the sample.

The roughly 39 donors, aged about 6 to 95 years, were systemically healthy Caucasian individuals from Russia. Each donor gave approximately 9.3 milliliters of peripheral blood, collected into EDTA-treated Vacutainer tubes. Ficoll-Paque density-gradient centrifugation was used to isolate PBMCs, with at least 6 million per sample. Trizol reagent was used to extract total RNA from the PBMCs, yielding at least 6 micrograms per sample. Naive CD45RAhigh/CD27high T cell percentages were measured by flow cytometry on a PBMC aliquot from every donor. The sample was also linked to a second study, of T cells of mothers and their children. As the second study states: Nine systemically healthy Caucasian individuals, comprising three mothers and their six children, were included as donors. cDNA synthesis used all of the extracted RNA, with 1.5 ug of RNA in each 15 ul reaction. In the second PCR, the M1S primer added sample barcodes and 2-4 random nucleotides. Over 8.5 million TCR beta CDR3 reads were obtained for each mother, and around 3 million reads were obtained for each child. TCR recombination output is similarly shaped by thymic selection in related and unrelated pairs, with a minor effect exerted by inherited differences. Normalized repertoire overlap was always slightly but never significantly higher in related than unrelated mother-child pairs. Persistent microchimeric T cell clones were not detected, at a sensitivity of around 100 clones per million clonotypes. To look for features that set related mother-child pairs apart from unrelated individuals, the researchers ran deep NGS to compare the TCR beta repertoires of mothers and children. On average, the children were roughly 10 +/- 4 years old, while the mothers were 40 +/- 4 years old. After adapters were ligated using NEBNext reagents, the libraries underwent 100+100 nt paired-end sequencing on an Illumina HiSeq 2000. To prevent cross-contamination, the mother and child libraries were prepared one month apart and sequenced in separate runs. For each donor, somewhere between roughly 500,000 and 2,300,000 distinct TCR beta clonotypes were identified. Naive TCR beta clonotypes were estimated from low-frequency clonotypes matched to each donor's FACS-determined naive share, without sorting.

Sequenced input: blood. The clonotype originates from a boy aged 2-15 years in good health. This chain joins TRBV4-1 to TRBJ2-4; the D gene is perhaps TRBD2, from 6 matching bases. CDR3 loop: CASSQELRDGGNIQYF. The DNA sequence follows: TGCGCCAGCAGCCAAGAACTGCGGGACGGTGGAAACATTCAGTACTTC.